Following are 18 T cell receptor beta chains from one sample sequenced in a study of cytomegalovirus exposure and HLA in healthy donors (dated by TCRdb to the late 2010s). Libraries came from the immunoSEQ multiplex PCR assay. A mixture of 60 forward primers for TCR Vbeta segments and 13 reverse primers for TCR Jbeta segments was used in the multiplex PCR. Here the immuneACCESS table is served through TCRdb, limited to in-frame sequences with V and J called. Missing clones are a known gap in these copies; in checked studies unresolved V genes cover under half, and the rest lacks a known reason. Recorded for this sample are 85,000 to 100,000 clones; about three quarters of them occurred a single time. 7.1% of the sample comes from the top ten. Sequencing was carried out using PBMCs. Every receptor here comes from a man between 40 and 49 years old in good health and CMV-seropositive.

CDR3: CASSFTSGQETQYF. The CDR3 DNA reads TGCGCCAGCAGTTTTACTAGCGGCCAAGAGACCCAGTACTTC. V gene TRBV5-1 combines with J gene TRBJ2-5, with 8 bases lining up with TRBD2. Germline trimming cut 5 bases from V and 1 base from J; bases unmatched to any gene: 4. CDR1 is SGHRS, CDR2 YFSETQ, per germline. The CDR3 totals 14 residues. Full variable domain (outside the CDR3, taken from reference TRBV5-1 and TRBJ2-5): KAGVTQTPRYLIKTRGQQVTLSCSPISGHRSVSWYQQTPGQGLQFLFEYFSETQRNKGNFPGRFSGRQFSNSRSEMNVSTLELGDSALYLCASSFTSGQETQYFGPGTRLLVL.

This chain links TRBV5-6 with TRBJ2-5, with a weak D call TRBD2 (7 bases). Germline CDR1 and CDR2: SGHDT and YYEEEE. This CDR3 is 14 amino acids long. Trimming stripped 3 bases from V and 5 bases from J, with 14 bases between. Written as DNA, the CDR3 is TGTGCCAGCAGCTCGGGGGGCGTACCGGAGACCCAGTACTTC. Its protein product is CASSSGGVPETQYF. The whole variable domain, filled in from reference TRBV5-6 and TRBJ2-5, reads DAGVTQSPTHLIKTRGQQVTLRCSPKSGHDTVSWYQQALGQGPQFIFQYYEEEERQRGNFPDRFSGHQFPNYSSELNVNALLLGDSALYLCASSSGGVPETQYFGPGTRLLVL.

This clone was recorded only once. The chain employs TRBV6-5 and TRBJ1-2, with 7 bases identical to TRBD1. The CDR3 consists of 13 residues. The V gene end was trimmed by 5 bases and the J gene end by 3 bases; junction bases not matched to a gene: 3. The germline CDR1 and CDR2 sequences are MNHEY and SVGAGI. The CDR3 loop reads CASSQGQYYGYTF. Here the CDR3 DNA reads TGTGCCAGCAGTCAGGGACAGTACTATGGCTACACCTTC.

The chain employs TRBV5-1 and TRBJ1-1; TRBD1 is a possible D gene (6 bases). The CDR3 has 13 amino acids. V lost 6 bases to trimming and J lost 2 bases, with 11 bases between them. The germline gives CDR1 SGHRS, CDR2 YFSETQ. This chain's CDR3 is CASMRTVNTEAFF. The CDR3 region has the DNA TGCGCCAGCATGCGGACAGTAAACACTGAAGCTTTCTTT.

This rearrangement joins TRBV7-2 to TRBJ2-2; TRBD1 is a possible D gene (6 bases). Germline CDR1 SGHTA, CDR2 FQGNSA. With 4 bases removed from V and 0 bases from J, the gap between germline ends came to 9 bases. This CDR3 comprises 15 residues. The CDR3 nucleotides read TGTGCCAGCAGCTCGAGGGGGTCGAACACCGGGGAGCTGTTTTTT. This gives the protein CASSSRGSNTGELFF.

This clone was seen a handful of times. J is TRBJ2-2 and V is TRBV7-6; 7 bases align to TRBD2. The germline V gene encodes CDR1 SGHVS and CDR2 FNYEAQ. Unmatched junction bases numbered 8, after V lost 1 base and J lost 6 bases. CDR3 length: 16 residues. CDR3 sequence (DNA): TGTGCCAGCAGCTTAGGGGGGACTATTGGGCCCGGGGAGCTGTTTTTT. Translation: CASSLGGTIGPGELFF.

The chain combines TRBV28 with TRBJ1-5, with unresolved D. In germline, CDR1 is MDHEN, CDR2 SYDVKM. V lost 1 base to trimming and J lost 3 bases, with 10 bases between them. The CDR3 totals 15 residues. CDR3 region: CASSLLRAINQPQHF. DNA for the CDR3: TGTGCCAGCAGTTTATTGCGGGCCATCAATCAGCCCCAGCATTTT.

The chain combines TRBV5-4 with TRBJ2-2, with D maybe TRBD1 (6 bases). From germline, CDR1 is SGHNT and CDR2 YYREEE (reference sequence). The CDR3 contains 15 residues. Trimming removed 1 base at V and 4 bases at J, with 11 bases between. The CDR3 sequence: CASSLMGASTGELFF. As DNA, the CDR3 is TGTGCCAGCAGCTTGATGGGGGCGAGCACCGGGGAGCTGTTTTTT.

This clone appeared once. V is TRBV21-1 and J is TRBJ2-1; the table's TRBD2 call for D was not verified on the DNA. TRBV21-1 is a pseudogene. The CDR3 has 19 amino acids. As DNA, the CDR3 is TGTGCCAGCAGCAAATCAACCGGGACTAGCGGGGAAACCTACAATGAGCAGTTCTTC. This gives the protein CASSKSTGTSGETYNEQFF.

The chain carries TRBV5-1 and TRBJ2-5, with TRBD2 identical over 12 bases. V shed 3 bases, J shed 4 bases, and the junction held 7 bases outside the gene matches. This CDR3 is built from 16 residues. The V gene's germline CDR1 is SGHRS and CDR2 YFSETQ. For the CDR3, the DNA is TGCGCCAGCAGCTCTCCACGACTAGCGGGAGTAGAGACCCAGTACTTC. Residues: CASSSPRLAGVETQYF.

V is TRBV27 and J is TRBJ2-1, with 10 positions matching TRBD2. The CDR3 has 14 amino acids. The junction had 7 bases not matched to a gene; V was cut back by 7 bases and J by 7 bases. Germline V lookup: CDR1 MNHEY, CDR2 SMNVEV (reference sequence). CDR3 bases: TGTGCCAGCAATAAGCGGGGGGGTGTGAATGAGCAGTTCTTC. Amino acids: CASNKRGGVNEQFF.

The V gene is TRBV19, the J gene TRBJ2-3; 7 bases are shared with TRBD2. CDR3 length: 16 amino acids. Germline lookup yields CDR1 LNHDA and CDR2 SQIVND (reference sequence). The V segment lost 3 bases and the J segment 1 base; nucleotides outside the gene matches: 7. The CDR3 sequence is CASSILPAGRTDTQYF. Here the CDR3 DNA reads TGTGCCAGTAGTATCCTCCCAGCGGGGCGCACAGATACGCAGTATTTT.

V usage is TRBV5-1 and J usage is TRBJ1-2, with D perhaps TRBD1 (5 bases). The CDR3 covers 13 residues. V lost 2 bases and J lost 3, with 8 bases in between. Germline CDR1 and CDR2: SGHRS and YFSETQ. The CDR3 DNA is TGCGCCAGCAGCTTCGGGGGAGACTATGGCTACACCTTC. Encoded protein: CASSFGGDYGYTF.

This chain uses TRBV28 with TRBJ2-7; 11 bases fit TRBD1. Per the germline V gene, CDR1 is MDHEN and CDR2 is SYDVKM. The CDR3 has 15 amino acids. With V trimmed by 9 bases and J by 3 bases, 10 bases remained unmatched. DNA of the CDR3: TGTGCCAGTGACTCCCACGGGACAGGGGGCTACGAGCAGTACTTC. Protein product: CASDSHGTGGYEQYF.

Only a few counts were recorded for this clone. CDR3 in amino acids: CASSSDRGSPLHF. As DNA, the CDR3 is TGTGCCAGCAGCTCGGACAGGGGTTCACCCCTCCACTTT. The rearrangement links TRBV7-2 to TRBJ1-6, with 9 bases that match TRBD1. The CDR3 is made up of 13 amino acids. Germline assignment: CDR1 SGHTA and CDR2 FQGNSA. Losses at the gene ends were 4 bases for V and 9 bases for J; bases not matched to a gene: 1.

The chain links TRBV5-4 to TRBJ2-1; TRBD2 matches at 11 bases. The length of the CDR3 is 18 residues. The germline V gene encodes CDR1 SGHNT and CDR2 YYREEE (reference sequence). V dropped 4 bases and J dropped 8; count of bases not matched to a gene: 17. This chain's CDR3 is CASSQLEGGLAGGYEQFF. CDR3 in DNA: TGTGCCAGCAGCCAGTTGGAGGGGGGGCTAGCGGGAGGTTATGAGCAGTTCTTC.

CDR3 region: CASSPDRGWSNEKLFF. Here the CDR3 DNA reads TGTGCCAGCAGCCCAGACAGGGGGTGGTCTAATGAAAAACTGTTTTTT. The rearrangement joins TRBV28 to TRBJ1-4; 9 bases are shared with TRBD1. This CDR3 has 16 amino acids. V was clipped by 6 bases and J by 3 bases; unmatched bases: 8. Germline V gene lookup returns CDR1 MDHEN and CDR2 SYDVKM.

V and J are TRBV11-2 and TRBJ2-1, with D maybe TRBD2 (6 bases). Germline CDR1 SGHAT, CDR2 FQNNGV. CDR3 size: 16 residues. Trimming shortened V by 9 bases and J by 4 bases, and 22 bases separated the two germline ends. The CDR3: CASTGGSAGSYNEQFF. The CDR3 nucleotides read TGTGCCAGTACCGGAGGTTCGGCGGGATCTTACAATGAGCAGTTCTTC.